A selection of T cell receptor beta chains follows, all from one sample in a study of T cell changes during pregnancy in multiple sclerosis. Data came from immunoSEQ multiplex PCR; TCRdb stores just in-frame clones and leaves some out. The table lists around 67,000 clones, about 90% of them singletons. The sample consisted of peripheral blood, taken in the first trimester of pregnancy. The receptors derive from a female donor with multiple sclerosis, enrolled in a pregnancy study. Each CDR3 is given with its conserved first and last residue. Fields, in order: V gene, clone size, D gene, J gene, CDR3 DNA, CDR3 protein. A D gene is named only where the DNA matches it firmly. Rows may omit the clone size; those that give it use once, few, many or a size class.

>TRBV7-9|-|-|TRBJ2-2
TGTGCCAGCAGCCCCGGCGGGGAGCTGTTTTTT
CASSPGGELFF
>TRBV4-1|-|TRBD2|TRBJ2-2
TGCGCCAGCAGCCAAGTCGATCGGACTAGCGGGAGGGCCGTGATCAAGGGCGGGGAGCTGTTTTTT
CASSQVDRTSGRAVIKGGELFF
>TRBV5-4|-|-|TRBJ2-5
TGTGCCAGCAGTCGGGGGGCAGGGAGAGAGACCCAGTACTTC
CASSRGAGRETQYF
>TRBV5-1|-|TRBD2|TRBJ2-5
TGCGCCAGCAGGGCGGGACTAGCGGGAGGGCCCGTCAGAGAGACCCAGTACTTC
CASRAGLAGGPVRETQYF
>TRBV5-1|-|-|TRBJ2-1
TGCGCCAGCAGCTTGGTACAGGGTGAAGGGAATGAGCAGTTCTTC
CASSLVQGEGNEQFF
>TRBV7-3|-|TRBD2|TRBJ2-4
TGTGCCAGCAGCTCGGGACTAGCGGGAGGAGCGAACATTCAGTACTTC
CASSSGLAGGANIQYF
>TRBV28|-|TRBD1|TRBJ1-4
TGTGCCAGCAGTTTATTCGGACAGGGAGGGGTTGGGAAACTGTTTTTT
CASSLFGQGGVGKLFF
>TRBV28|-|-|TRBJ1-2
TGTGCCAGCAGAAAAACAGATAACTATGGCTACACCTTC
CASRKTDNYGYTF
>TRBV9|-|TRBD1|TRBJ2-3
TGTGCCAGCAGCCTACAAACAGGGGTTAGCACAGATACGCAGTATTTT
CASSLQTGVSTDTQYF
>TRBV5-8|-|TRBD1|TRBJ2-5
TGTGCCAGCAGCTCCGAGACAGGGATTTACGAGACCCAGTACTTC
CASSSETGIYETQYF
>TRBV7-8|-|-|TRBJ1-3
TGTGCCAGCAGCCGCCGATCTGCTCGGGGGATAGGAAACACCATATATTTT
CASSRRSARGIGNTIYF
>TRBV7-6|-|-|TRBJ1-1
TGTGCCAGCAGCTTGGGAGGTCGGTCTGAAGCTTTCTTT
CASSLGGRSEAFF
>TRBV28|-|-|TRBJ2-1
TGTGCCAGCAGTCCCCCACCATACCGTAGCTCCTACAATGAGCAGTTCTTC
CASSPPPYRSSYNEQFF
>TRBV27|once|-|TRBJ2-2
TGTGCCAGCAGTCGACCCGCCCACACCCAGGGAACCGGGGAGCTGTTTTTT
CASSRPAHTQGTGELFF
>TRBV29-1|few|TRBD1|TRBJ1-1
TGCAGCGTTGAAGGGGACAGGGTTACTGAAGCTTTCTTT
CSVEGDRVTEAFF
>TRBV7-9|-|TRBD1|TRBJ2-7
TGTGCCAGCAGCTCCACCCTACAGGGGCACTACGAGCAGTACTTC
CASSSTLQGHYEQYF
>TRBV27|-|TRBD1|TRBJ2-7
TGTGCCAGCAGTTTTAGACAGGGGTTCGCGGTGGAGCAGTACTTC
CASSFRQGFAVEQYF
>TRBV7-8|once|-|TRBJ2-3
TGTGCCAGCAGCTTAGCTCGTGCGGGCGGAGAAGGGAAGGATACGCAGTATTTT
CASSLARAGGEGKDTQYF
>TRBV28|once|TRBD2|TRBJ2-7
TGTGCCAGCAGTCAAATAAGCGGGAAGGAAGAGCAGTACTTC
CASSQISGKEEQYF
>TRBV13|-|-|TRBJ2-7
TGTGCCAGCAGCTTAGGAAGCAAGCCCTACGAGCAGTACTTC
CASSLGSKPYEQYF
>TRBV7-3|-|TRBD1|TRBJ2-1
TGTGCCAGCAGCCCGCGGACAGGGGTACAGTTCTTC
CASSPRTGVQFF
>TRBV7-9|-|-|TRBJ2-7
TGTGCCAGCAGCTTACGCGGGAACGGATACGAGCAGTACTTC
CASSLRGNGYEQYF
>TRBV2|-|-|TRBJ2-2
TGTGCCAGCAGCGGCGGGACGGAGGAGCTGTTTTTT
CASSGGTEELFF
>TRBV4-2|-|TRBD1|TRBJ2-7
TGTGCCAGCAGCCAAGATCAGGGGGACAGAGCCCACGAGCAGTACTTC
CASSQDQGDRAHEQYF
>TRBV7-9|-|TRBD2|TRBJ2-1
TGTGCCAGCAGCTTAGGGCGGGCTAGCGGTAATGAGCAGTTCTTC
CASSLGRASGNEQFF
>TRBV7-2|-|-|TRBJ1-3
TGTGCCAGCAGCCCCGAACTGGGAGCGAGAAACACCATATATTTT
CASSPELGARNTIYF
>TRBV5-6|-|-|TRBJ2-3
TGTGCCAGCAGCTGGAATGACAGGTTACGCACAGATACGCAGTATTTT
CASSWNDRLRTDTQYF
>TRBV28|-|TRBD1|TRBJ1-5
TGTGCCAGTAGTTGGGAAACCGGGACAGGGAACAATCAGCCCCAGCATTTT
CASSWETGTGNNQPQHF
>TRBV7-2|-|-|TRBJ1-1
TGTGCCAGCAGCTTAGGACTGAGAAAGAACACTGAAGCTTTCTTT
CASSLGLRKNTEAFF